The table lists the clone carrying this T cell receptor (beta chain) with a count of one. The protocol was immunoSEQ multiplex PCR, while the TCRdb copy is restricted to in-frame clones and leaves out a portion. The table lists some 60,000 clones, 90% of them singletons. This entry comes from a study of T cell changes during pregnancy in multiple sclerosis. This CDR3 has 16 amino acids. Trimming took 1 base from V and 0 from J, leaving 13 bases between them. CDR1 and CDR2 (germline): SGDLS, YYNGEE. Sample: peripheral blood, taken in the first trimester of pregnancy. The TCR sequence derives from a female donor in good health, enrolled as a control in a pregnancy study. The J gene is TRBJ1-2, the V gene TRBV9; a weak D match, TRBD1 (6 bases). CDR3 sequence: CASSVLTQGANYGYTF. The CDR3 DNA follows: TGTGCCAGCAGCGTATTGACACAGGGAGCTAACTATGGCTACACCTTC. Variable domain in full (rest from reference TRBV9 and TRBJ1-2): DSGVTQTPKHLITATGQRVTLRCSPRSGDLSVYWYQQSLDQGLQFLIQYYNGEERAKGNILERFSAQQFPDLHSELNLSSLELGDSALYFCASSVLTQGANYGYTFGSGTRLTVV.